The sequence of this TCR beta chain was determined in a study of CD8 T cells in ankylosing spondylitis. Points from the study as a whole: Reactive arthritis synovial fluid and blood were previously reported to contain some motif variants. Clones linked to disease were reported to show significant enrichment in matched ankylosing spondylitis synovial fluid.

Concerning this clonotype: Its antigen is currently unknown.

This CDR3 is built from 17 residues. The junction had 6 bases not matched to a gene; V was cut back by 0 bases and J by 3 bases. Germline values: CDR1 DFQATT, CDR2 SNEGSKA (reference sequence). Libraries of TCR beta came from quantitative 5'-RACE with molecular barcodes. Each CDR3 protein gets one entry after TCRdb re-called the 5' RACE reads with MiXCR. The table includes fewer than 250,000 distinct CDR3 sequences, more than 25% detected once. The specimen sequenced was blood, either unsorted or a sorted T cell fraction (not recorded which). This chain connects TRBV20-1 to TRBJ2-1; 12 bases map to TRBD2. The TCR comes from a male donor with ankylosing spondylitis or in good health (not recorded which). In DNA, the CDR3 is TGCAGTGCTAGAGATCCGACTAGCGGGAGACTCTACAATGAGCAGTTCTTC. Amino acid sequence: CSARDPTSGRLYNEQFF.